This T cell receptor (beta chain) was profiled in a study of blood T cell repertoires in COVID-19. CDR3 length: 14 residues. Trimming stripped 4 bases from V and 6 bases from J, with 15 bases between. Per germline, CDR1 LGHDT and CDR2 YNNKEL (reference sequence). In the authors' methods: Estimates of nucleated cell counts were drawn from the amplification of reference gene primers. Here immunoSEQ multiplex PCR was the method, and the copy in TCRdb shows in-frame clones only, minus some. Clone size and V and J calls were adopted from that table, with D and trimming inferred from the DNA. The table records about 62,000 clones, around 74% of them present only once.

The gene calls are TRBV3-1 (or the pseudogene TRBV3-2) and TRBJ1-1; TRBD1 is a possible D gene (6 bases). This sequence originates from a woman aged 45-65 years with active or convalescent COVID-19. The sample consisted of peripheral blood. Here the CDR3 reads CASSPQGRVAEAFF. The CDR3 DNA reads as TGTGCCAGCAGCCCCCAGGGGCGGGTCGCTGAAGCTTTCTTT.